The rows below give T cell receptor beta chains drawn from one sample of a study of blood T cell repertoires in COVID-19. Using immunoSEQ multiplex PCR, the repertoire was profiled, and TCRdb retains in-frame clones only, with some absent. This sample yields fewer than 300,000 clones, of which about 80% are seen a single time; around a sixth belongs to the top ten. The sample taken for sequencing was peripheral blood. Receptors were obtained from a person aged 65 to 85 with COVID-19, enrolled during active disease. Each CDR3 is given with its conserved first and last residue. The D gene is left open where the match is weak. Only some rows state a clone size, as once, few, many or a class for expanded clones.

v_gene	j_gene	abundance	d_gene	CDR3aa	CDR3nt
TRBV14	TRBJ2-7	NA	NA	CASSPDSVYEQYF	TGTGCCAGCAGCCCGGACAGTGTCTACGAGCAGTACTTC
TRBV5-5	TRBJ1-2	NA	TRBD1	CASSFTGEGYTF	TGTGCCAGCAGCTTCACAGGGGAGGGCTACACCTTC
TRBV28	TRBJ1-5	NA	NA	CASSLLGGGQPQHF	TGTGCCAGCAGTTTACTCGGAGGAGGTCAGCCCCAGCATTTT
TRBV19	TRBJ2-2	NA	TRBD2	CASSPGGRGTGELFF	TGTGCCAGTAGCCCCGGAGGGAGGGGCACCGGGGAGCTGTTTTTT
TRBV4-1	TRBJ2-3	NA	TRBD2	CASSQDPSGRGEKYF	TGCGCCAGCAGCCAAGATCCATCCGGGCGGGGGGAGAAGTATTTT
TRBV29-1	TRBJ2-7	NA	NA	CSVVTGFLGLREQYF	TGCAGCGTTGTAACAGGGTTTCTCGGCCTGCGCGAGCAGTACTTC
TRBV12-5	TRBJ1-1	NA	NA	CASGLSVLDTEAFF	TGTGCTAGTGGTTTGTCAGTTTTGGACACTGAAGCTTTCTTT
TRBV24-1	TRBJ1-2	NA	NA	CATSDSGLNYGYTF	TGTGCCACCAGTGATTCCGGACTGAACTATGGCTACACCTTC
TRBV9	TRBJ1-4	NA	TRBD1	CASSVARGSNEKLFF	TGTGCCAGCAGCGTAGCCAGGGGGAGTAATGAAAAACTGTTTTTT
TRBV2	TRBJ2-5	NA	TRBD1	CASRGAGGRLQETQYF	TGTGCCAGCAGGGGAGCAGGGGGCCGGTTACAAGAGACCCAGTACTTC
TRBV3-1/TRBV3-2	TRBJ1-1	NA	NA	CASSQESNGQQNTEAFF	TGTGCCAGCAGCCAAGAATCGAACGGACAACAAAACACTGAAGCTTTCTTT
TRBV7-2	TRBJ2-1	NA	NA	CASSSGNSYNEQFF	TGTGCCAGCAGCTCCGGGAACTCCTACAATGAGCAGTTCTTC
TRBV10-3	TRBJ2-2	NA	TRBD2	CAISGTSGGHDGELFF	TGTGCCATCAGTGGGACTAGCGGGGGGCATGACGGGGAGCTGTTTTTT
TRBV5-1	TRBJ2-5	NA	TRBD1	CASSTLTGGEETQYF	TGCGCCAGCAGCACTCTGACAGGGGGAGAAGAGACCCAGTACTTC
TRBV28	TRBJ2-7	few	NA	CASESSSSEQYF	TGTGCCAGCGAGTCTTCGAGCTCCGAGCAGTACTTC
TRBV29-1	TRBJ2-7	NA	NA	CSVALTNEQYF	TGCAGCGTTGCCCTTACAAACGAGCAGTACTTC
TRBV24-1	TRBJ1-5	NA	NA	CATSDWAGQGPQHF	TGTGCCACCAGTGATTGGGCCGGCCAAGGGCCCCAGCATTTT
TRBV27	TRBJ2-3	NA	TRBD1	CASSTRQGGTDTQYF	TGTGCCAGCAGTACCCGACAGGGGGGGACAGATACGCAGTATTTT
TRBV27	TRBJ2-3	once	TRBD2	CASNLSGGGGTDTQYF	TGTGCCAGCAATCTAAGCGGGGGAGGGGGCACAGATACGCAGTATTTT
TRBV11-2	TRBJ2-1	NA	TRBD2	CASSHSPGTSGIEQFF	TGTGCCAGCAGCCACTCCCCCGGGACTAGCGGGATTGAGCAGTTCTTC
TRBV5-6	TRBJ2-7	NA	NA	CASSLVDSYEQYF	TGTGCCAGCAGCTTAGTCGACAGTTACGAGCAGTACTTC
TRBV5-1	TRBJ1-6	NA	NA	CASSLGPSSYNSPLHF	TGCGCCAGCAGCTTGGGGCCCAGCTCCTATAATTCACCCCTCCACTTT
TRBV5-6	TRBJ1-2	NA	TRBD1	CASSLADRVDGYTF	TGTGCCAGCAGCTTGGCCGACAGGGTTGATGGCTACACCTTC
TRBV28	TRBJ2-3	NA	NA	CASSTGLTQYF	TGTGCCAGCAGCACAGGGTTGACGCAGTATTTT
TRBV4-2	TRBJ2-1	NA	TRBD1	CASSQGPGQKRNEQFF	TGTGCCAGCAGCCAAGGACCGGGACAGAAAAGAAATGAGCAGTTCTTC
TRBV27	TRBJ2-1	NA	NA	CASSFRDNEQFF	TGTGCCAGCAGTTTTCGGGACAATGAGCAGTTCTTC
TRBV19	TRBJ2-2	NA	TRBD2	CASSMSERGGAGELFF	TGTGCCAGTAGTATGTCTGAGCGGGGGGGCGCCGGGGAGCTGTTTTTT
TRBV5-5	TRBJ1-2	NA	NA	CASSPRLFPAGVYGYTF	TGTGCCAGCAGCCCCAGATTATTCCCGGCGGGCGTCTATGGCTACACCTTC
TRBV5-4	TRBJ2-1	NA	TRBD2	CASSLVGTSGSHEQFF	TGTGCCAGCAGCTTGGTCGGGACTAGCGGGAGTCATGAGCAGTTCTTC
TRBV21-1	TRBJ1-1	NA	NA	CASSKVRQLGTEAFF	TGTGCCAGCAGCAAAGTAAGACAGTTGGGGACTGAAGCTTTCTTT
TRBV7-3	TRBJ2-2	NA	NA	CASSLGPPGTGELFF	TGTGCCAGCAGCTTAGGGCCTCCTGGCACCGGGGAGCTGTTTTTT
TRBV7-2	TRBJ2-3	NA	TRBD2	CASSLLAGGPRDTQYF	TGTGCCAGCAGCCTCCTAGCGGGGGGGCCGAGGGATACGCAGTATTTT
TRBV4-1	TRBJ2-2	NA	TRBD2	CASSPTSGGVLGELFF	TGCGCCAGCAGCCCTACTAGCGGGGGGGTGCTCGGGGAGCTGTTTTTT
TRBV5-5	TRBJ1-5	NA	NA	CASSLGQNKYSNQPQHF	TGTGCCAGCAGCTTGGGGCAGAATAAATATAGCAATCAGCCCCAGCATTTT
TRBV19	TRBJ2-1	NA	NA	CASSMGVNEQFF	TGTGCCAGTAGTATGGGAGTGAATGAGCAGTTCTTC